This T cell receptor (beta chain) was observed in a study of response to subunit inactivated influenza vaccine. Study results and caveats: Authors suggested each seasonal influenza vaccination recruits few new T cells.

With respect to this clonotype: Its target is not known.

TCRdb used MiXCR to reprocess the RT-PCR reads, holding one entry per CDR3 protein. Of 450,000 to 550,000 distinct CDR3 sequences listed, roughly 23% are singletons. This clonotype was obtained from a man in his forties or fifties who received an inactivated influenza vaccine. Source: CD4+ T cells sorted from PBMCs, taken around 5 days after vaccination.

The DNA of the CDR3 is TGTGCCAGCAGCCAGGCCGGGACTAGTGGAGAGACCCAGTACTTC. Protein product: CASSQAGTSGETQYF. The rearrangement joins TRBV4-2 to TRBJ2-5; 8 bases align to TRBD2. The CDR3 runs to 15 residues. The V gene end was trimmed by 3 bases and the J gene end by 4 bases; junction bases not matched to a gene: 7. The germline CDR1 and CDR2 sequences are LGHNA and YNFKEQ.